These 6 T cell receptor beta chains share one sample of origin, sequenced in a study of blood T cell repertoires in COVID-19. Method: immunoSEQ multiplex PCR; TCRdb's copy keeps in-frame clones and lacks some. The data contain approximately 140,000 clones, roughly 80% of them singletons. Sample: PBMCs or T cells enriched from blood (not recorded which). These receptors were obtained from a man aged 35 to 55 with acute COVID-19.

V and J are TRBV29-1 and TRBJ1-1; 7 nucleotides match TRBD1. V gave up 6 bases and J gave up 1 base; unmatched junction bases: 2. Germline CDR1 reads SQVTM; CDR2 reads ANQGSEA. The length of the CDR3 is 12 residues. The CDR3 region is CSVWTGNTEAFF. CDR3 DNA sequence: TGCAGCGTATGGACAGGGAACACTGAAGCTTTCTTT.

The chain carries TRBV30 and TRBJ1-6; TRBD1 might be the D (6 bases). The CDR3 length is 13 residues. V lost 2 bases to trimming and J lost 7 bases, with 9 bases between them. Germline V gives CDR1 GTSNPN, CDR2 SVGIG (reference sequence). CDR3 coding DNA: TGTGCCTGGAGTTCAGACAGGAATTCACCCCTCCACTTT. Translating it yields CAWSSDRNSPLHF.

This clone was recorded only once. The chain uses TRBV19 and TRBJ2-3; weak D call: TRBD1 (6 bases). Germline-derived CDR1 and CDR2 are LNHDA and SQIVND (reference sequence). The CDR3 length is 15 residues. Trimming shortened V by 10 bases and J by 3 bases, and 20 bases separated the two germline ends. The CDR3 sequence is CATSPGAGRTDTQYF. CDR3 nucleotide sequence: TGTGCCACCTCCCCAGGGGCGGGCAGGACAGATACGCAGTATTTT.

The chain employs TRBV3-1 (or the pseudogene TRBV3-2) and TRBJ2-5; 7 bases fit TRBD2. The V and J ends lost 0 bases and 7 bases, in that order; junction bases with no gene match: 8. The CDR3 sequence is 15 residues long. Per the germline V gene, CDR1 is LGHDT and CDR2 is YNNKEL (reference sequence). Here the CDR3 reads CASSQDMSTGGTQYF. As DNA, the CDR3 is TGTGCCAGCAGCCAAGATATGTCCACGGGGGGGACCCAGTACTTC.

This sequence joins TRBV5-3 and TRBJ2-2; D gene unclear. TRBV5-3 qualifies as an ORF whose function is uncertain. The V gene lost 4 bases and the J gene lost 0 bases, with 10 bases spanning the gap. The CDR3 sequence is 15 residues long. The CDR3 spells CARSQHLANTGELFF. Here the CDR3 DNA reads TGTGCCAGAAGCCAACACCTCGCGAACACCGGGGAGCTGTTTTTT.

The chain couples TRBV5-5 to TRBJ1-2; weak D call: TRBD1 (6 bases). The CDR3 length is 14 residues. The V gene lost 3 bases and the J gene lost 2 bases, with 11 bases spanning the gap. Germline CDR1 is SGHKS and CDR2 is YYEKEE (reference sequence). CDR3 in DNA: TGTGCCAGCAGCTGGCAGGGGATCAACTATGGCTACACCTTC. It specifies CASSWQGINYGYTF.